The 23 T cell receptor beta chains below all came from one sample that was sequenced in a study of T-cell reconstitution after alpha-beta-depleted transplantation in children. The authors prepared the TCRbeta library with unique molecular identifiers. TCRdb reprocessed the PCR reads with MiXCR, giving one entry per CDR3 protein. Among some 440,000 distinct CDR3 sequences listed, around 15% were seen once. Source: PBMCs, mostly from graft donor cells, taken 360 days after TCRalphabeta/CD19-depleted stem cell transplant. These receptors came from a boy less than two years old who had a stem cell transplant for Wiskott-Aldrich syndrome, so the T cells may come from the graft donor.

The chain recombines TRBV12-3 or TRBV12-4 with TRBJ2-2, with 8 positions matching TRBD2. V was pared by 5 bases and J by 7 bases, with 15 bases of the junction left unmatched. CDR3 length: 17 residues. The CDR3 nucleotides are TGTGCCAGCAGTCCCCGTATTCCGAGCGGGAGTTACGGGGAGCTGTTTTTT. It yields the protein CASSPRIPSGSYGELFF.

There are many counts of this clonotype. One end of the junction varies from germline; a read error may be responsible. This chain joins TRBV5-1 and TRBJ1-2, with D unclear. This CDR3 is 13 amino acids long. Germline CDR1 reads SGHRS; CDR2 reads YFSETQ. CDR3 DNA: TGTGCCAGCAGCCTGACATCTAACTATGGCTACACCTTC. As protein: CASSLTSNYGYTF. Drawing the rest from reference TRBV5-1 and TRBJ1-2, the complete variable domain is KAGVTQTPRYLIKTRGQQVTLSCSPISGHRSVSWYQQTPGQGLQFLFEYFSETQRNKGNFPGRFSGRQFSNSRSEMNVSTLELGDSALYLCASSLTSNYGYTFGSGTRLTVV.

The chain joins TRBV4-2 to TRBJ1-1, with unresolved D. The CDR3 has 14 residues. V lost 0 bases and J lost 5, with 10 bases in between. Germline values: CDR1 LGHNA, CDR2 YNFKEQ. CDR3 protein: CASSQDPLGTEAFF. Here the CDR3 DNA reads TGTGCCAGCAGCCAAGATCCTCTGGGGACTGAAGCTTTCTTT.

This clonotype was observed a handful of times. One end of the junction fails to match germline, which may point to a read error. This chain connects TRBV18 to TRBJ2-3; D is possibly TRBD1 or TRBD2 (5 bases each). Germline lookup yields CDR1 KGHSH and CDR2 LQKENI. This CDR3 is built from 13 residues. The CDR3 here is CASSPIAGTSPFF. The CDR3 nucleotides are TGTGCCAGCTCCCCAATAGCTGGGACCTCCCCCTTTTTT.

This clonotype was recorded a few times. The chain is built from TRBV5-1 and TRBJ2-1; 9 bases map to TRBD1. V was clipped by 2 bases and J by 4 bases; unmatched bases: 13. The CDR3 length is 18 residues. From germline, CDR1 is SGHRS and CDR2 YFSETQ. CDR3 nucleotides: TGCGCCAGCAGCTTTGCCCCGGGACAGGGCCCCCTTTACAATGAGCAGTTCTTC. Residues: CASSFAPGQGPLYNEQFF. The entire variable domain, with the rest obtained from reference TRBV5-1 and TRBJ2-1, is as follows: KAGVTQTPRYLIKTRGQQVTLSCSPISGHRSVSWYQQTPGQGLQFLFEYFSETQRNKGNFPGRFSGRQFSNSRSEMNVSTLELGDSALYLCASSFAPGQGPLYNEQFFGPGTRLTVL.

This clonotype was seen more than once but under ten times. This chain joins TRBV4-3 and TRBJ2-7; 8 nucleotides line up with TRBD2. The CDR3 extends over 16 amino acids. The V gene end was trimmed by 4 bases and the J gene end by 3 bases; junction bases not matched to a gene: 11. Germline V CDR1 and CDR2: LGHNA, YSLEER. CDR3 bases: TGCGCCAGCAGCCGTGTAAGGGCCAGCGGGAGCTACGAGCAGTACTTC. Its translation: CASSRVRASGSYEQYF.

V usage is TRBV29-1 and J usage is TRBJ1-2, with TRBD1 matching over 7 bases. The CDR3 spans 11 residues. V shed 4 bases, J shed 8 bases, and the junction held 4 bases outside the gene matches. The V gene's germline CDR1 is SQVTM and CDR2 ANQGSEA. This chain's CDR3 is CSVGQGGGYTF. CDR3 DNA: TGCAGCGTTGGACAGGGCGGGGGCTACACCTTC.

In its sample, this clonotype was seen many times. The V call is TRBV20-1, the J call TRBJ2-5, with D possibly being TRBD2 (6 bases). The germline V and J ends were trimmed by 5 bases and 5 bases, with 18 bases remaining between them. Germline V gene lookup returns CDR1 DFQATT and CDR2 SNEGSKA (reference sequence). This CDR3 comprises 14 residues. The chain's CDR3 is CSASSGRRGETQYF. CDR3 in DNA: TGCAGTGCTTCCTCAGGGCGCCGGGGGGAGACCCAGTACTTC.

This clonotype was observed a handful of times. The chain links TRBV11-2 to TRBJ1-2; 7 bases align to TRBD1. With 5 bases clipped from V and 1 base from J, the junction kept 4 bases outside the gene matches. Germline CDR1 and CDR2: SGHAT and FQNNGV. The CDR3 extends over 14 amino acids. The CDR3 DNA is TGTGCCAGCAGCCCGGGACAGCTTAACTATGGCTACACCTTC. Translated: CASSPGQLNYGYTF.

This clonotype showed up just a few times. The rearrangement links TRBV19 to TRBJ2-7, with TRBD1 as a possible D gene (6 bases). V was cut by 9 bases and J by 3 bases, with 12 bases left in between. Germline V gene lookup returns CDR1 LNHDA and CDR2 SQIVND (reference sequence). The CDR3 totals 12 residues. The CDR3 region has the DNA TGTGCCAGCAAAGGGGGAAACTACGAGCAGTACTTC. Protein sequence: CASKGGNYEQYF.

This chain links TRBV20-1 with TRBJ1-5, with D unresolved. With 1 base removed from V and 0 bases from J, the gap between germline ends came to 13 bases. Germline assignment: CDR1 DFQATT and CDR2 SNEGSKA (reference sequence). The CDR3 consists of 16 residues. The chain's CDR3 is CSARGLRRLSNQPQHF. In DNA form, the CDR3 reads TGCAGTGCTAGAGGGTTAAGGAGGCTTAGCAATCAGCCCCAGCATTTT.

The chain couples TRBV5-1 to TRBJ2-1, with D perhaps matching TRBD2 (5 bases). The CDR3 has 15 residues. The V and J ends lost 0 bases and 7 bases respectively, with 14 bases between them. Per the germline V gene, CDR1 is SGHRS and CDR2 is YFSETQ. CDR3 nucleotides: TGCGCCAGCAGCTTGGGGACTGCGCGGCAGAATGAGCAGTTCTTC. Its protein is CASSLGTARQNEQFF.

The gene calls are TRBV29-1 and TRBJ2-1; D is ambiguous. Germline V lookup: CDR1 SQVTM, CDR2 ANQGSEA. V lost 5 bases to trimming and J lost 6 bases, with 14 bases between them. The CDR3 contains 13 residues. CDR3 region: CSVKRSPGNEQFF. DNA for the CDR3: TGCAGCGTTAAGAGGTCTCCTGGCAATGAGCAGTTCTTC.

The V call is TRBV10-3, the J call TRBJ1-5; no definite D call. This CDR3 comprises 14 residues. V was shortened by 4 bases and J by 6 bases, with 13 bases between the two germline ends. In germline, CDR1 is ENHRY, CDR2 SYGVKD. The CDR3 loop is CAISVGVIGQPQHF. CDR3 nucleotides: TGTGCCATCAGTGTTGGGGTTATCGGTCAGCCCCAGCATTTT.

The chain joins TRBV7-2 to TRBJ1-5, with 9 bases that match TRBD1. Looked up from germline, CDR1 is SGHTA and CDR2 is FQGNSA. The CDR3 runs 14 residues. Trimming at V came to 5 bases and at J to 6 bases, leaving 5 bases not matched to a gene. The CDR3 DNA is TGTGCCAGCAGCCGGGGACAGGGTAGTCAGCCCCAGCATTTT. This gives the protein CASSRGQGSQPQHF.

This clonotype was seen a handful of times. This chain uses TRBV5-6 with TRBJ2-7, with D possibly matching TRBD1 (5 bases). The germline V gene encodes CDR1 SGHDT and CDR2 YYEEEE. With 5 bases removed from V and 0 bases from J, the gap between germline ends came to 15 bases. This CDR3 contains 15 residues. The CDR3 DNA is TGTGCCAGCAGTCGACCGGACATTTTCTCCTACGAGCAGTACTTC. Protein product: CASSRPDIFSYEQYF.

A few counts support this clonotype. This chain uses TRBV4-1 with TRBJ1-3, with 7 positions matching TRBD1. V lost 4 bases to trimming and J lost 2 bases; unmatched junction nucleotides: 2. The CDR3 has 14 residues. Germline CDR1 and CDR2: MGHRA and YSYEKL. The CDR3 DNA is TGCGCCAGCAGCCCGAGGGGGCCTGGAAACACCATATATTTT. It translates to CASSPRGPGNTIYF.

This chain's CDR3 is CASSLGWTSGYNEQFF. CDR3 in DNA: TGTGCCAGCAGCTTGGGATGGACTAGCGGTTACAATGAGCAGTTCTTC. The genes are TRBV11-2 and TRBJ2-1, with 10 bases identical to TRBD2. V lost 3 bases, J lost 4 bases, and 6 bases stayed unmatched. CDR3 length equals 16 residues. CDR1 is SGHAT, CDR2 FQNNGV, per germline.

V and J are TRBV14 and TRBJ2-4; D might be TRBD2 (6 bases). Trimming took 1 base from V and 3 from J, leaving 7 bases between them. The germline V gene has CDR1 SGHDN and CDR2 FVKESK. CDR3 length: 14 amino acids. CDR3 sequence reads: CASSQVGSKNIQYF. CDR3 DNA sequence: TGTGCCAGCAGCCAAGTCGGGAGCAAAAACATTCAGTACTTC.

The chain is built from TRBV6-2 or TRBV6-3 and TRBJ2-4, with 9 bases fitting TRBD2. Trimming took 5 bases from V and 7 from J; bases not matched to a gene: 18. The CDR3 consists of 18 residues. Germline CDR1 reads MNHEY; CDR2 reads SVGEGT. Here the CDR3 reads CASSKLIAGALPGNIQYF. The DNA of the CDR3 is TGTGCCAGCAGTAAACTTATAGCGGGAGCGCTCCCGGGGAACATTCAGTACTTC.

Only a few counts were recorded for this clonotype. This sequence joins TRBV4-1 and TRBJ2-3; TRBD2 aligns across 16 bases. CDR3 size: 18 residues. V lost 4 bases to trimming and J lost 8 bases; unmatched junction nucleotides: 12. Germline CDR1 is MGHRA and CDR2 is YSYEKL. The DNA of the CDR3 is TGCGCCAGCAGCCCGGGACTAGCGGGGGGGGGATCATTGAGTACGCAGTATTTT. Translation gives CASSPGLAGGGSLSTQYF.

V gene TRBV7-2 combines with J gene TRBJ2-3, with D possibly matching TRBD1 (5 bases). Germline assignment: CDR1 SGHTA and CDR2 FQGNSA. V was trimmed by 3 bases and J by 0 bases, leaving 13 bases between them. The CDR3 sequence is 16 residues long. CDR3 sequence reads: CASSFSRVFSTDTQYF. DNA for the CDR3: TGTGCCAGCAGCTTCTCCAGGGTTTTCAGCACAGATACGCAGTATTTT. The full variable domain, rest sourced from reference TRBV7-2 and TRBJ2-3, is GAGVSQSPSNKVTEKGKDVELRCDPISGHTALYWYRQSLGQGLEFLIYFQGNSAPDKSGLPSDRFSAERTGGSVSTLTIQRTQQEDSAVYLCASSFSRVFSTDTQYFGPGTRLTVL.

This clonotype was counted between two and nine times. The CDR3 DNA is TGTGCCAGCACCCGTTATTTAGGAGGGCACAATGAGCAGTTCTTC. This codes for CASTRYLGGHNEQFF. The V and J genes are TRBV12-3 or TRBV12-4 and TRBJ2-1, with D perhaps TRBD2 (6 bases). The CDR3 length is 15 residues. V lost 7 bases to trimming and J lost 5 bases, with 18 bases between them.